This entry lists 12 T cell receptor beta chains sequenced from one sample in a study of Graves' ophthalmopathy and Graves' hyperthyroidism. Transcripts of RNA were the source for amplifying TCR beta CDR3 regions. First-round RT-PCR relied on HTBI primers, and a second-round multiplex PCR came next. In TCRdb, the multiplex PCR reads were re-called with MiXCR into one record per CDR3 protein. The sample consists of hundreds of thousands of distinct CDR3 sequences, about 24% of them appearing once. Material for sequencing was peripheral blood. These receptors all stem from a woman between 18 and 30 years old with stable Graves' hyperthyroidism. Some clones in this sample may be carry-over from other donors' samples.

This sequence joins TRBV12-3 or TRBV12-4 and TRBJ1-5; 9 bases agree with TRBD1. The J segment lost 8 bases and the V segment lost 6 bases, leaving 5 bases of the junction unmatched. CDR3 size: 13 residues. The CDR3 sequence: CASSYWDREPQHF. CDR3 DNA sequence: TGTGCCAGCAGCTACTGGGACAGGGAGCCCCAGCATTTT.

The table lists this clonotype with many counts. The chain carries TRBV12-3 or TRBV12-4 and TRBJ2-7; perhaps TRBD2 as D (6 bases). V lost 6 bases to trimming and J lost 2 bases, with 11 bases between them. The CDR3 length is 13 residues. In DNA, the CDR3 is TGTGCCAGCAGACCTAGCGCCGCCTACGAGCAGTACTTC. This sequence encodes CASRPSAAYEQYF.

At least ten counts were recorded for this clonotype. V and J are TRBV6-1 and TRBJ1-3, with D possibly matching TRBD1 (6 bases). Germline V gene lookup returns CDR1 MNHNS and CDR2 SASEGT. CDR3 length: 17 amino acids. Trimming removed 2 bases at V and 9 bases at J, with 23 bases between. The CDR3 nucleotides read TGTGCCAGCAGTGAAAGGGAGTTTGGAGGGGGTAGTAGCACCATATATTTT. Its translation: CASSEREFGGGSSTIYF.

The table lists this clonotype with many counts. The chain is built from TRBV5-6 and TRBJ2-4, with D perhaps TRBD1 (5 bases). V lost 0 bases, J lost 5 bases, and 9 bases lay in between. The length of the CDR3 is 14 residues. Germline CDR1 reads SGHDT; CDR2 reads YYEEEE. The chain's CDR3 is CASSLGQPQNIQYF. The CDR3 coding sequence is TGTGCCAGCAGCTTGGGACAGCCTCAAAACATTCAGTACTTC. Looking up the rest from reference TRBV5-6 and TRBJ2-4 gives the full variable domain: DAGVTQSPTHLIKTRGQQVTLRCSPKSGHDTVSWYQQALGQGPQFIFQYYEEEERQRGNFPDRFSGHQFPNYSSELNVNALLLGDSALYLCASSLGQPQNIQYFGAGTRLSVL.

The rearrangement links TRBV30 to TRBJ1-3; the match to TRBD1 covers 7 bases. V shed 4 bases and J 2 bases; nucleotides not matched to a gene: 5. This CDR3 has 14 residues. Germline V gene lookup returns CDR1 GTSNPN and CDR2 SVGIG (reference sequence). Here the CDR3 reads CAWTLGGTGNTIYF. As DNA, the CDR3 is TGTGCCTGGACCTTAGGGGGCACTGGAAACACCATATATTTT.

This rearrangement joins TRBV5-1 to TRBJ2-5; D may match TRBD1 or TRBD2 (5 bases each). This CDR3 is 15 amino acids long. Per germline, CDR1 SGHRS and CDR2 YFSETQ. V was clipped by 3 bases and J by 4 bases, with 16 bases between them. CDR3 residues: CASSSGPGAGETQYF. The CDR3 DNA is TGCGCCAGCAGCTCAGGGCCCGGGGCAGGAGAGACCCAGTACTTC.

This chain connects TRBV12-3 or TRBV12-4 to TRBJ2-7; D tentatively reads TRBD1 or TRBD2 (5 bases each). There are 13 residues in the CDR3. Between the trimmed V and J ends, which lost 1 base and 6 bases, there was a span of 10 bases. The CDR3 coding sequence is TGTGCCAGCAGTTTAGGAGCAGGGACCGAGCAGTACTTC. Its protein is CASSLGAGTEQYF.

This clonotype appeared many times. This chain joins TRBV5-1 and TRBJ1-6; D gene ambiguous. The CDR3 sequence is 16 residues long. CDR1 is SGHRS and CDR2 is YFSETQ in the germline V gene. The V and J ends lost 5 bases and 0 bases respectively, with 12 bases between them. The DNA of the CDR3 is TGCGCCAGCAGAGCGACCGGGAGCTCCTATAATTCACCCCTCCACTTT. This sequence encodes CASRATGSSYNSPLHF.

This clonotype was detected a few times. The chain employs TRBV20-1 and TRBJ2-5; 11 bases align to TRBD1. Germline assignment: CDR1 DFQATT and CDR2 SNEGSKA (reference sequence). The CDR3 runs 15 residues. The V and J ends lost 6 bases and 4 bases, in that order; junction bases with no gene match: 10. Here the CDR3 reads CSADRDRGVRETQYF. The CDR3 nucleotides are TGCAGTGCGGACCGGGACAGGGGGGTTCGAGAGACCCAGTACTTC.

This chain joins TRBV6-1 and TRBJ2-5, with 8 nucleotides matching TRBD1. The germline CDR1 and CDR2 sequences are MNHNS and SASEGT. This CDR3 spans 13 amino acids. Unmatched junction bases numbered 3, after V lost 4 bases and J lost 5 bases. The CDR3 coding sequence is TGTGCCAGCAGTGCCAGGGGGCCGGAGACCCAGTACTTC. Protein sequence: CASSARGPETQYF.

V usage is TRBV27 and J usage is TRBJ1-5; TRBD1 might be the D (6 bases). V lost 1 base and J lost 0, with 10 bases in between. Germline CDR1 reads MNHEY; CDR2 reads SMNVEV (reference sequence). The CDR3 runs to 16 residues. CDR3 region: CASSLYRANSNQPQHF. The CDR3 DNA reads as TGTGCCAGCAGTTTATACAGGGCTAATAGCAATCAGCCCCAGCATTTT.

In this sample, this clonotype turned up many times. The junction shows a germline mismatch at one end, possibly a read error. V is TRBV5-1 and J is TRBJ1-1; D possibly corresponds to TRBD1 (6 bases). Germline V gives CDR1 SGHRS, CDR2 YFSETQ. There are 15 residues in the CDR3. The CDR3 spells CASSPPTGTNAEAFF. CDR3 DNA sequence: TGCGCCAGCAGCCCTCCCACAGGGACGAACGCTGAAGCTTTCTTT.